Below, 16 T cell receptor beta chains from the same sample are listed, as sequenced in a study of cytomegalovirus exposure and HLA in healthy donors. The PCR employed 60 Vbeta primers together with 13 Jbeta primers. Using immunoSEQ multiplex PCR, the repertoire was profiled, and TCRdb retains in-frame clones only, with some absent. The sample holds around 150,000 clones, 79% seen once. The specimen was PBMCs. The source of these receptors is a man in his forties or fifties in good health and CMV-seronegative.

The V gene is TRBV5-1, the J gene TRBJ2-5; the match to TRBD2 covers 7 bases. J gave up 2 bases and V 4 bases, and 8 bases lay outside the gene matches. The CDR3 has 15 residues. Germline assignment: CDR1 SGHRS and CDR2 YFSETQ. The CDR3 protein is CASSRGGRLQETQYF. The CDR3, as DNA: TGCGCCAGCAGCCGCGGGGGACGGCTTCAAGAGACCCAGTACTTC.

This clone was picked up one time. The chain carries TRBV10-3 and TRBJ2-3; the match to TRBD1 covers 7 bases. The CDR3 contains 13 residues. Germline V gene sequence: CDR1 ENHRY, CDR2 SYGVKD. DNA of the CDR3: TGTTCCTCCAGGGACAGTAGCACAGATACGCAGTATTTT. It encodes CSSRDSSTDTQYF.

This clone was seen a handful of times. The gene calls are TRBV5-3 and TRBJ2-7; 8 nucleotides line up with TRBD2. TRBV5-3 is classed as an ORF, of uncertain function. The trim removed 0 bases at V and 2 bases at J, leaving 13 bases unmatched. This CDR3 has 18 residues. The DNA for the CDR3 is TGTGCCAGAAGCTTGGCCGAGGGTGATAGCGGGGAGACCTACGAGCAGTACTTC. This encodes CARSLAEGDSGETYEQYF.

V and J are TRBV5-1 and TRBJ2-7; 11 bases line up with TRBD2. With 7 bases clipped from V and 0 bases from J, the junction kept 6 bases outside the gene matches. The germline gives CDR1 SGHRS, CDR2 YFSETQ. This CDR3 is 15 amino acids long. CDR3 sequence reads: CASVLGTSGSYEQYF. The CDR3 DNA reads as TGCGCCAGCGTCCTTGGGACTAGCGGCTCCTACGAGCAGTACTTC.

The chain carries TRBV27 and TRBJ1-2, with a weak D call TRBD1 (6 bases). V was trimmed by 3 bases and J by 5 bases, leaving 10 bases between them. The germline V gene has CDR1 MNHEY and CDR2 SMNVEV (reference sequence). The CDR3 has 13 amino acids. The CDR3: CASSLEGGYGYTF. In nucleotides, the CDR3 is TGTGCCAGCAGTTTGGAGGGGGGGTATGGCTACACCTTC.

The gene calls are TRBV6-5 and TRBJ1-1; D is possibly TRBD1 (6 bases). V lost 5 bases and J 1 base, leaving 14 bases between the germline ends. This CDR3 is 15 amino acids long. Germline V CDR1 and CDR2: MNHEY, SVGAGI. CDR3 residues: CASSRLGQTNTEAFF. The DNA for the CDR3 is TGTGCCAGCAGTAGGTTAGGACAGACGAACACTGAAGCTTTCTTT.

The chain couples TRBV5-1 to TRBJ2-2; D ambiguous. V lost 2 bases, J lost 5 bases, and 4 bases lay in between. Germline V gene data show CDR1 as SGHRS and CDR2 as YFSETQ. The CDR3 runs to 12 residues. The CDR3 region is CASSFMTGELFF. The CDR3 DNA reads as TGCGCCAGCAGCTTTATGACCGGGGAGCTGTTTTTT.

This clone was seen a single time. The chain employs TRBV5-4 and TRBJ2-4, with 11 bases matching TRBD1. V gave up 0 bases and J gave up 5 bases; unmatched junction bases: 1. The CDR3 is made up of 15 amino acids. Germline V gene sequence: CDR1 SGHNT, CDR2 YYREEE (reference sequence). The CDR3 DNA reads TGTGCCAGCAGCTTGGGGACAGGGGGCCAAAACATTCAGTACTTC. Amino acids: CASSLGTGGQNIQYF.

This chain joins TRBV7-9 and TRBJ2-5; the D gene is possibly TRBD1 (5 bases). The tail of the sequence fits TRBJ2-7 better, so the J call may be wrong. The CDR3 totals 14 residues. Per germline, CDR1 SEHNR and CDR2 FQNEAQ (reference sequence). The CDR3 DNA reads TGTGCCAGCAGCTTAGACAGGTATGCCAACGAGCAGTACTTC. As protein: CASSLDRYANEQYF.

This chain uses TRBV9 with TRBJ2-1, with D uncertain. This CDR3 contains 13 residues. V lost 4 bases to trimming and J lost 8 bases, with 13 bases between them. Germline values: CDR1 SGDLS, CDR2 YYNGEE. The DNA of the CDR3 is TGTGCCAGCAGCCCAATAAGTCGGTATGAGCAGTTCTTC. As protein: CASSPISRYEQFF.

The chain carries TRBV29-1 and TRBJ2-1, with 8 nucleotides matching TRBD2. The CDR3 is 16 amino acids. Trimming removed 0 bases from V and 0 bases from J; junction bases left unmatched: 4. Germline V lookup: CDR1 SQVTM, CDR2 ANQGSEA. CDR3: CSVEDPGLGSYNEQFF. The CDR3, as DNA: TGCAGCGTTGAAGATCCGGGACTAGGCTCCTACAATGAGCAGTTCTTC.

This chain links TRBV6-6 with TRBJ1-2; 10 nucleotides agree with TRBD1. The CDR3 covers 15 residues. V shed 0 bases, J shed 5 bases, and the junction held 3 bases outside the gene matches. Per germline, CDR1 MNHNY and CDR2 SVGAGI (reference sequence). The CDR3 DNA reads as TGTGCCAGCAGTTACTCGGGACAGGGGAAGTATGGCTACACCTTC. It encodes CASSYSGQGKYGYTF.

V gene TRBV28 combines with J gene TRBJ2-7; maybe TRBD1 (5 bases). The CDR3 sequence is 14 residues long. V lost 3 bases to trimming and J lost 0 bases, with 9 bases between them. CDR1 and CDR2 from the germline V gene are MDHEN and SYDVKM. DNA for the CDR3: TGTGCCAGCAGTTTTTTCCAGGGCTCCTACGAGCAGTACTTC. This gives the protein CASSFFQGSYEQYF.

J is TRBJ2-7 and V is TRBV21-1; the table's D call TRBD1 went unverified against the DNA. TRBV21-1 is marked as a pseudogene. The CDR3 totals 15 residues. CDR3 nucleotide sequence: TGTGCCAGCAGCAACTTCATGACAGGCCTCTACGAGCAGTACTTC. Amino acid sequence: CASSNFMTGLYEQYF.

Worth noting for this clone: This specimen includes other DNA sequences encoding the same CDR3. This chain connects TRBV2 to TRBJ1-1; D gene uncertain. The CDR3 has 11 residues. V was trimmed by 5 bases and J by 6 bases, leaving 7 bases between them. The germline gives CDR1 SNHLY, CDR2 FYNNEI. The CDR3 protein is CASSSSAEAFF. CDR3 DNA sequence: TGTGCCAGCAGTTCTAGCGCTGAAGCTTTCTTT.

This chain links TRBV14 with TRBJ2-2; 9 bases fit TRBD1. The CDR3 runs to 17 residues. Trimming took 5 bases from V and 8 from J; bases not matched to a gene: 15. Germline CDR1 is SGHDN and CDR2 is FVKESK. For the CDR3, the DNA is TGTGCCAGCAGCATTCTACAGGGGGCGAGGCGAGGAGGGGAGCTGTTTTTT. It translates to CASSILQGARRGGELFF. The complete variable domain, with remaining parts taken from reference TRBV14 and TRBJ2-2, reads EAGVTQFPSHSVIEKGQTVTLRCDPISGHDNLYWYRRVMGKEIKFLLHFVKESKQDESGMPNNRFLAERTGGTYSTLKVQPAELEDSGVYFCASSILQGARRGGELFFGEGSRLTVL.